The following is a TCR beta chain sequence with its context. Its antigen is currently unknown. Vbeta (60) and Jbeta (13) primers were used in the PCR. This table comes from immunoSEQ multiplex PCR, and its TCRdb copy is limited to in-frame clones, with some not included. The sample yields some 150,000 clones, about 84% seen once. The data were taken from a study of cytomegalovirus exposure and HLA in healthy donors. Study-level background: Earlier work reported 95 million to 130 million unique TCR beta sequences from some 170 million T cells. General observations from the study: Highly shared sequence variants in one cluster were likely a sequencing artifact. CMV antigen specificity of three CMV-associated chains was confirmed in vitro.

Germline CDR1 is MNHNS and CDR2 is SASEGT. The V end was cut by 6 bases, the J end by 6 bases, with 12 bases between. The CDR3 sequence is 12 residues long. Sequencing was done on a sample of PBMCs. The V gene is TRBV6-1, the J gene TRBJ2-7, with D possibly TRBD1 on 6 matching bases. The source is a man aged 45 to 65 in good health and CMV-seronegative. CDR3 sequence reads: CASSAWGLEQYF. The DNA of the CDR3 is TGTGCCAGCAGCGCTTGGGGGCTCGAGCAGTACTTC.